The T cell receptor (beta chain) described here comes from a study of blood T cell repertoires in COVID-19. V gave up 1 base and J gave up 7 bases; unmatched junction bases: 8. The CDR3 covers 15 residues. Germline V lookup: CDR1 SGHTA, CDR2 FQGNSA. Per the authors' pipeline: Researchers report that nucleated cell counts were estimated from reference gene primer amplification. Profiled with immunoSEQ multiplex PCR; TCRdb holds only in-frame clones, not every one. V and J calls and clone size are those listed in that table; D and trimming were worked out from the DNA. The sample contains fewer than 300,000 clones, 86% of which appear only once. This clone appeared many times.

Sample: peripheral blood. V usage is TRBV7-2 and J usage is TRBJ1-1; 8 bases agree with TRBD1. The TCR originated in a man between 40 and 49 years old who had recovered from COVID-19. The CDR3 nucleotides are TGTGCCAGCAGCTTAGAGAGGACAGGGAGGGTTGAAGCTTTCTTT. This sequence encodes CASSLERTGRVEAFF. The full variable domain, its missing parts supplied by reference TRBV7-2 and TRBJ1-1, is GAGVSQSPSNKVTEKGKDVELRCDPISGHTALYWYRQSLGQGLEFLIYFQGNSAPDKSGLPSDRFSAERTGGSVSTLTIQRTQQEDSAVYLCASSLERTGRVEAFFGQGTRLTVV.